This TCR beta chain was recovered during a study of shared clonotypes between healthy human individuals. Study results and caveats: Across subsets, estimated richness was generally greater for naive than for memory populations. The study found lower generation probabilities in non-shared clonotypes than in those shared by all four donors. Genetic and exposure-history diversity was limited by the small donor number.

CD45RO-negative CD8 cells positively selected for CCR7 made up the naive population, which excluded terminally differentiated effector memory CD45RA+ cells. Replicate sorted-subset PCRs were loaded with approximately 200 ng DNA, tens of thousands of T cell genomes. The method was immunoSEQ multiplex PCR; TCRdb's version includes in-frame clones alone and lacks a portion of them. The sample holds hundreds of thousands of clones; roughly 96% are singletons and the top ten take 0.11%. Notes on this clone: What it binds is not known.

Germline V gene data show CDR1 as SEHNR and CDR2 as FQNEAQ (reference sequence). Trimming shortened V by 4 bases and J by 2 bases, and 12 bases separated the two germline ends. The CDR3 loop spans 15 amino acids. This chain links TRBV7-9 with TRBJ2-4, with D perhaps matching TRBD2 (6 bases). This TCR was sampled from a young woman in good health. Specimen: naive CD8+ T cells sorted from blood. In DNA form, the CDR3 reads TGTGCCAGCAGCTCCCCGGGACTTCCCAAAAACATTCAGTACTTC. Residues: CASSSPGLPKNIQYF.